This TCR beta chain was sequenced during a study of blood T cell repertoires in COVID-19. Study-level background: COVID-19 samples collected from the United States, Italy and Spain covered acute and convalescent phases. PBMCs, B-cell-depleted T cells, or T cells provided the cDNA or gDNA that made up the material.

In the authors' workflow: Reference gene primer amplification in the assay estimated nucleated cell counts. Assay used: immunoSEQ multiplex PCR; TCRdb lists only in-frame clones, some missing. The V and J calls and the clone size are those of that table, but D and trimming were determined from the DNA. The table has around 140,000 clones, roughly 84% seen once. The V end was cut by 3 bases, the J end by 8 bases, with 5 bases between. CDR1 and CDR2 (germline): KGHSH, LQKENI. The CDR3 sequence is 12 residues long. Sequenced material: peripheral blood. This rearrangement joins TRBV18 to TRBJ1-6; D ambiguous. This TCR came from a human donor in a cohort sampled during active COVID-19. CDR3 sequence (DNA): TGTGCCAGCTCACCCGGAGATTCACCCCTCCACTTT. Translating it yields CASSPGDSPLHF.